These 8 T cell receptor beta chains were sequenced from one sample in a study of graft-versus-host responses after intestinal transplantation. Measured with immunoSEQ multiplex PCR; TCRdb has only the in-frame clones, and not every one. The sample shows about 5,700 clones, 69% of them seen only once. Intraepithelial plus lamina propria lymphocytes were released by processing graft tissue. The sample here was ileum tissue, taken roughly 290 days after intestinal transplant. The receptors shown here come from a human patient who received an intestinal transplant, so some T cells may come from the graft donor.

J is TRBJ2-2 and V is TRBV19; TRBD2 agrees at 8 bases. Trimming removed 6 bases from V and 3 bases from J; junction bases left unmatched: 3. The germline V gene has CDR1 LNHDA and CDR2 SQIVND (reference sequence). This CDR3 region has 14 residues. The CDR3 region has the DNA TGTGCCAGTAGAACACTAGCGGACACCGGGGAGCTGTTTTTT. It is translated as CASRTLADTGELFF.

The chain combines TRBV7-9 with TRBJ2-5; the D gene is possibly TRBD1 (6 bases). The CDR3 loop spans 14 amino acids. Trimming removed 5 bases from V and 5 bases from J, with 15 bases in between. CDR1 and CDR2 (germline): SEHNR, FQNEAQ (reference sequence). Written as DNA, the CDR3 is TGTGCCAGCAGCCCCGGACAGTCAGGGGAGACCCAGTACTTC. Protein sequence: CASSPGQSGETQYF.

The chain joins TRBV19 to TRBJ2-1, with TRBD2 matching 11 bases. Unmatched junction bases numbered 7, after V lost 2 bases and J lost 10 bases. The V gene's germline CDR1 is LNHDA and CDR2 SQIVND (reference sequence). This CDR3 is 15 amino acids long. The CDR3 is CASSIISGGGREQFF. CDR3 nucleotides: TGTGCCAGTAGTATAATTAGCGGGGGGGGAAGAGAGCAGTTCTTC.

The chain joins TRBV9 to TRBJ1-2, with a possible D match to TRBD1 (6 bases). The V gene's germline CDR1 is SGDLS and CDR2 YYNGEE. This CDR3 is 15 amino acids long. Trimming removed 0 bases from V and 4 bases from J, with 13 bases in between. The CDR3, as DNA: TGTGCCAGCAGCGTAGGGGCGGGGGGCGCCTATGGCTACACCTTC. Protein: CASSVGAGGAYGYTF.

The V gene is TRBV4-1, the J gene TRBJ2-3; D tentatively fits TRBD1 or TRBD2 (5 bases each). The CDR3 is made up of 12 amino acids. Germline loops: CDR1 MGHRA, CDR2 YSYEKL. Trimming pared 3 bases from V and 9 bases from J, leaving 10 bases between. As DNA, the CDR3 is TGCGCCAGCAGCCACCGGGACCTAACGCAGTATTTT. Translation gives CASSHRDLTQYF.

The rearrangement links TRBV9 to TRBJ2-3; either TRBD1 or TRBD2 may supply D (6 bases each). V lost 1 base, J lost 0 bases, and 18 bases lay in between. Germline values: CDR1 SGDLS, CDR2 YYNGEE. The CDR3 totals 18 residues. CDR3 coding DNA: TGTGCCAGCAGCGTACACGGGGGCGGACTTGGGAGCACAGATACGCAGTATTTT. As protein: CASSVHGGGLGSTDTQYF.

The CDR3 is CASSSDREGEQYF. The CDR3 DNA reads as TGTGCCAGTAGTTCGGACAGGGAAGGCGAGCAGTACTTC. V is TRBV19 and J is TRBJ2-7, with 8 bases identical to TRBD1. Germline V gene sequence: CDR1 LNHDA, CDR2 SQIVND (reference sequence). The length of the CDR3 is 13 residues. V lost 5 bases and J lost 6; bases outside the gene matches: 6.

The gene calls are TRBV5-1 and TRBJ2-1; the match to TRBD2 covers 8 bases. The CDR3 totals 15 residues. V gave up 3 bases and J gave up 2 bases; unmatched junction bases: 4. In germline, CDR1 is SGHRS, CDR2 YFSETQ. The CDR3 is CASSSSGSAYNEQFF. CDR3 nucleotides: TGCGCCAGCAGCTCCAGCGGGAGTGCCTACAATGAGCAGTTCTTC.